The clone carrying this T cell receptor (beta chain) showed up many times. Its antigen is not known. The V end was cut by 3 bases, the J end by 3 bases, with 9 bases between. The CDR3 has 12 residues. The V gene's germline CDR1 is DFQATT and CDR2 SNEGSKA (reference sequence). With no exceptions, donors were healthy Caucasians. This sample is drawn from a study of identical twins. TCRdb called the 5' RACE reads again in MiXCR, with one record for every CDR3 protein. This table has 1.5 million to 2 million distinct CDR3 sequences, under 35% appearing once. Whole-study findings and limits: Beta out-of-frame sequences showed weaker excess twin sharing. For zero-insertion analyses, partial confounding could come from invariant MAIT and iNKT cells. Abundant beta clonotypes from cord blood bore fewer insertions; memory repertoires lacked this pattern.

Specimen: cord blood. This chain uses TRBV20-1 with TRBJ2-7; weak D call: TRBD1 (5 bases). The origin of this receptor is a newborn girl in good health. CDR3 nucleotides: TGCAGTGCTAGCGGCCAGGGCTACGAGCAGTACTTC. The encoded protein is CSASGQGYEQYF.